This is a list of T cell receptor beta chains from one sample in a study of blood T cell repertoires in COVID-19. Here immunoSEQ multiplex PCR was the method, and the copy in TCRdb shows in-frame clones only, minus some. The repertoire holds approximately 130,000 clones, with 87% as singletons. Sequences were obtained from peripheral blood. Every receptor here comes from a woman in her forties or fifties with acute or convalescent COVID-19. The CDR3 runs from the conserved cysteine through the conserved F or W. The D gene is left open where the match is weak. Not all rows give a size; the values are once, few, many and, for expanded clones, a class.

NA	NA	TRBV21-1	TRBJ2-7	TGTGCCAGCAGTACCGGGGAAGCCTACGAGCAGTACTTC	CASSTGEAYEQYF
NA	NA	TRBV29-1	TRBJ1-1	TGCAGCGTTGGGGAGGGGAACACTGAAGCTTTCTTT	CSVGEGNTEAFF
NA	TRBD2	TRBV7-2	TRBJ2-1	TGTGCCAGCAGCTTACAGCGGGACGTGGTCCATGAGCAGTTCTTC	CASSLQRDVVHEQFF
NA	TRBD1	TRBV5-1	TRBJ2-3	TGCGCCAGCAGCGCCTTTAAGCAGGGGGTTGGAACAGATACGCAGTATTTT	CASSAFKQGVGTDTQYF
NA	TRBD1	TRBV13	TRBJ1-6	TGTGCCAGCAGCAGGGGGACAGGAAATTCACCCCTCCACTTT	CASSRGTGNSPLHF
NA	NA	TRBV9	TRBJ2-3	TGTGCCAGCAGCCCCTCCGTGACCCGGGGGACAGATACGCAGTATTTT	CASSPSVTRGTDTQYF
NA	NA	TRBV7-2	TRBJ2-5	TGTGCCAGCAGCACCAGGGTCCTAGAGACCCAGTACTTC	CASSTRVLETQYF
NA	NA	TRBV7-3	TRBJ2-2	TGTGCCAGCAGCCCCTACAGGAGCGGGGAGCTGTTTTTT	CASSPYRSGELFF
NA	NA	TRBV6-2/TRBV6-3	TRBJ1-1	TGTGCCAGCAGTTACTCTACAGGGACTGAAGCTTTCTTT	CASSYSTGTEAFF
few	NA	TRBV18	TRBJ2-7	TGTGCCAGCTCACCACGGACTTCCTACGAGCAGTACTTC	CASSPRTSYEQYF
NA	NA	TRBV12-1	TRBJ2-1	TGTGCCAGCAGCTTTTTGGCGGGCCGGAGGAATGAGCAGTTCTTC	CASSFLAGRRNEQFF
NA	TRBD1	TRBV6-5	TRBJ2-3	TGTGCCAGCAGTTTCTACAGGGGGGATACGCAGTATTTT	CASSFYRGDTQYF
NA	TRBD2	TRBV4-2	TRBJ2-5	TGTGCCAGCAGCCAAGATACCCCGGGGGTAGCGGGGGGCCAAGAGACCCAGTACTTC	CASSQDTPGVAGGQETQYF
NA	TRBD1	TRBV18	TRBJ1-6	TGTGCCAGCTCACCGGACAGGGATTCACCCCTCCACTTT	CASSPDRDSPLHF
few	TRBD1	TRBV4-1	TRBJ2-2	TGCGCCAGCAGCCGATCCGGGACAGGGGGCCCCGGGGAGCTGTTTTTT	CASSRSGTGGPGELFF
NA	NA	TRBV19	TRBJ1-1	TGTGCCAGTAGTATGCGGGGTGGATTGACTGAAGCTTTCTTT	CASSMRGGLTEAFF
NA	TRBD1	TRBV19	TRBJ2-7	TGTGCCAGTAGTTCCGGGACAGGGAGCTACGAGCAGTACTTC	CASSSGTGSYEQYF
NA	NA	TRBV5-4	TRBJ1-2	TGTGCCAGCAGCTCTGGATCTAGGTATGGCTACACCTTC	CASSSGSRYGYTF
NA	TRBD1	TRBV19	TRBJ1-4	TGTGCCAGTAGCCTGGACAGGGGGGTTGATGAAAAACTGTTTTTT	CASSLDRGVDEKLFF
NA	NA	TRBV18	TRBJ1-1	TGTGCCAGCTCACCAGGAGGCCCGGTGGGCACTGAAGCTTTCTTT	CASSPGGPVGTEAFF
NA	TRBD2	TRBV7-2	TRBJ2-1	TGTGCCAGCAGCTTAACTAGCGGGGCCAATGAGCAGTTCTTC	CASSLTSGANEQFF
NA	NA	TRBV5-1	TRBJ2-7	TGCGCCAGCAGCTCAAGACTATCCCACTACGAGCAGTACTTC	CASSSRLSHYEQYF
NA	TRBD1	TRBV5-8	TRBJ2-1	TGTGCCAGCAGCCTATACGCCGGGACAGGGGGCTGGGATGAGCAGTTCTTC	CASSLYAGTGGWDEQFF
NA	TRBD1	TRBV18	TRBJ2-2	TGTGCCAGCTCACCAGGACAGGGGCCGCTCATGCCCACCGGGGAGCTGTTTTTT	CASSPGQGPLMPTGELFF
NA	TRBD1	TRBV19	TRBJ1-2	TGTGCCAGTTCGACAGGGGTTAGGTATGGCTACACCTTC	CASSTGVRYGYTF
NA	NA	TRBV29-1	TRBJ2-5	TGCAGCACCAGGACTGGAGGAAACCAAGAGACCCAGTACTTC	CSTRTGGNQETQYF
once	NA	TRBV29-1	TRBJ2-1	TGCAGCGTTGAAAGGTTGGAGGGGATGACCGATGAGCAGTTCTTC	CSVERLEGMTDEQFF
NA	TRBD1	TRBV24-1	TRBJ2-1	TGTGCCACCAGTGCCGCCAGGGGGTCCTACAATGAGCAGTTCTTC	CATSAARGSYNEQFF
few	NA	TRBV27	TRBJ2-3	TGTGCCAGCAGGGGGGCCGGAGCGGGGGATACGCAGTATTTT	CASRGAGAGDTQYF
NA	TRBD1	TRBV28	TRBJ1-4	TGTGCCAGCACCCCGGCCGGGACAGGGGGTGAAAAACTGTTTTTT	CASTPAGTGGEKLFF
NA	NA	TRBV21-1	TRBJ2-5	TGTGCCACTGGCCGGGACTCAGAGGAGACCCAGTACTTC	CATGRDSEETQYF
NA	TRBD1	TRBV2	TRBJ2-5	TGTGCCAGCAGTGAAGGCCCCGGGACAGGGGGCCTAGAGACCCAGTACTTC	CASSEGPGTGGLETQYF
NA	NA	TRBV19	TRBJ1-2	TGTGCCAGTAGTGGAGGGGTGTACTATGGCTACACCTTC	CASSGGVYYGYTF
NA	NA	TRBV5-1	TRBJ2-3	TGCGCCAGCAGCCGCGTATCGGGCGGGATGGTAGATACGCAGTATTTT	CASSRVSGGMVDTQYF
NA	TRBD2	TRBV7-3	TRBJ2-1	TGTGCCAGCAGCTTATCTAGCGGGGGGTACAATGAGCAGTTCTTC	CASSLSSGGYNEQFF
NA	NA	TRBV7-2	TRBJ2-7	TGTGCCAGCAGCCCTGTGGGCAGCTCCTACGAGCAGTACTTC	CASSPVGSSYEQYF
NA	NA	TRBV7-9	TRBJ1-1	TGTGCCAGCACCCAACCGCCGGAGGCTTTCTTT	CASTQPPEAFF
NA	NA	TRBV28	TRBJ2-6	TGTGCCAGCAGTTTGCGTAGGGGGTGGGCGGGGGCCAACGTCCTGACTTTC	CASSLRRGWAGANVLTF
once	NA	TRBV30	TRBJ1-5	TGTGCCTGGAGTTTAAGGGGTGGCAATCAGCCCCAGCATTTT	CAWSLRGGNQPQHF
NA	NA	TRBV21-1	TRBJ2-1	TGTGCCAGCAGCAAATTAGGCGAGGATTACAATGAGCAGTTCTTC	CASSKLGEDYNEQFF
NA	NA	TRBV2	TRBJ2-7	TGTGCCAGCAGTGAAGGGGGAGAGCCGGCCGAGCAGTACTTC	CASSEGGEPAEQYF